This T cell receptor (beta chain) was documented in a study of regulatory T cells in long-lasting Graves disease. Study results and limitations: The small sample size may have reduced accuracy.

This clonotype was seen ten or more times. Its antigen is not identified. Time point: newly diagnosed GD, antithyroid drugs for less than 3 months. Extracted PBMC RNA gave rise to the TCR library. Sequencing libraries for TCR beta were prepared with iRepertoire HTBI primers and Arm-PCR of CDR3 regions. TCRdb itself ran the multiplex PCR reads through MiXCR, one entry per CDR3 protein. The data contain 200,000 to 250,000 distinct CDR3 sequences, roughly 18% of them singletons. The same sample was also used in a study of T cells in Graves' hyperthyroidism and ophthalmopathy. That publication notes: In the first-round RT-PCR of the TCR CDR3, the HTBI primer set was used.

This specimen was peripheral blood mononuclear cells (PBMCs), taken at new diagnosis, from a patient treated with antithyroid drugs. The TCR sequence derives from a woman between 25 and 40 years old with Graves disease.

This CDR3 is CATTRDRGLKQFF. In DNA, the CDR3 is TGTGCCACCACAAGGGACAGGGGGCTTAAGCAGTTCTTC. This chain uses TRBV6-1 with TRBJ2-1; 12 bases line up with TRBD1. The CDR3 covers 13 residues. Trimming cost V 10 bases and J 11 bases; bases outside gene matches: 9. Per the germline V gene, CDR1 is MNHNS and CDR2 is SASEGT.